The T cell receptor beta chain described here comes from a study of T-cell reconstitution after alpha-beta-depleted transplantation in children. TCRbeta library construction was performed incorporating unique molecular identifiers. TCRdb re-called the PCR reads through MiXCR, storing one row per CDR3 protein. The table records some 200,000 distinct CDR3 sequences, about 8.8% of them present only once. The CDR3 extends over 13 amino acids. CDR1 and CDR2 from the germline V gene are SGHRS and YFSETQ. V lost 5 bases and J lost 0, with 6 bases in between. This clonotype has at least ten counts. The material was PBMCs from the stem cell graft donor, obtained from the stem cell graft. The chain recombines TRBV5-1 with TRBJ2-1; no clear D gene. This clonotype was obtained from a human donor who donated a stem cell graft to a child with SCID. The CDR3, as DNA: TGCGCCAGCAGGTTTAGCTCCTACAATGAGCAGTTCTTC. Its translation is CASRFSSYNEQFF.